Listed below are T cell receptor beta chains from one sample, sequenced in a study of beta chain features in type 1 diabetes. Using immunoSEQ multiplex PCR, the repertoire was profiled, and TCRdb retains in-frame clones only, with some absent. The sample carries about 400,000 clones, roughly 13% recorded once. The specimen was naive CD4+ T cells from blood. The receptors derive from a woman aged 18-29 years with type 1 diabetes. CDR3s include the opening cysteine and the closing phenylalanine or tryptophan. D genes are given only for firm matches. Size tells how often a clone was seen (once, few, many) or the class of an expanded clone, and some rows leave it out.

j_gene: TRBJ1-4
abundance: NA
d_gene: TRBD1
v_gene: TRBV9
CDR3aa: CASSVEGQGNEKLFF
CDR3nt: TGTGCCAGCAGCGTAGAAGGACAGGGGAATGAAAAACTGTTTTTT

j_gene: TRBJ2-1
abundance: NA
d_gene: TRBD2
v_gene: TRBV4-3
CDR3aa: CASSQQRGGQFF
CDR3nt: TGCGCCAGCAGCCAGCAGCGGGGGGGGCAGTTCTTC

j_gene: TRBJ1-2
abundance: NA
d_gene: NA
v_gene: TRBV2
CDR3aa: CASSTGYGYTF
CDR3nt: TGTGCCAGCAGCACAGGTTATGGCTACACCTTC

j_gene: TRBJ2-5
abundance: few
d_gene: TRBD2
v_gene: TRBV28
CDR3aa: CASRSGGAFETQYF
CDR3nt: TGTGCCAGCAGGAGCGGGGGGGCCTTTGAGACCCAGTACTTC

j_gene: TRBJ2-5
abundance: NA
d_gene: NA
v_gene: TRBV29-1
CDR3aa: CSVDIRGAKTQYF
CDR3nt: TGCAGCGTTGATATTCGGGGGGCGAAGACCCAGTACTTC

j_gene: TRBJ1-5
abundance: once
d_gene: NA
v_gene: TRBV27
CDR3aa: CASSYRNQPQHF
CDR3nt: TGTGCCAGCAGTTACAGAAATCAGCCCCAGCATTTT

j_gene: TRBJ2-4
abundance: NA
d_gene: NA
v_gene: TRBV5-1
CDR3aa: CASSLGQTLAKNIQYF
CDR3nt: TGCGCCAGCAGCTTGGGACAGACTCTAGCCAAAAACATTCAGTACTTC

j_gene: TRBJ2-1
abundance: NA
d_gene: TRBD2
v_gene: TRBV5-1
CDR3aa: CASSLMVSSGRAGEQFF
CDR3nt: TGCGCCAGCAGCCTCATGGTTTCTAGCGGGAGGGCCGGTGAGCAGTTCTTC

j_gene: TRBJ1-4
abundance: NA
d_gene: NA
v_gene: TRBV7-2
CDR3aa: CASSLGGLGNEKLFF
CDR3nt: TGTGCCAGCAGCTTAGGCGGACTGGGAAATGAAAAACTGTTTTTT

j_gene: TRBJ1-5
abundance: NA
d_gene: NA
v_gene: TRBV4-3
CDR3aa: CASSQEPGPRDGVPQHF
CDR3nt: TGCGCCAGCAGCCAAGAACCCGGCCCCAGGGATGGAGTGCCCCAGCATTTT

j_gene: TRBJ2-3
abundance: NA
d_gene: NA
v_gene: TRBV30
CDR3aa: CAWSVLHPGTQYF
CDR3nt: TGTGCCTGGAGTGTACTACACCCGGGGACGCAGTATTTT

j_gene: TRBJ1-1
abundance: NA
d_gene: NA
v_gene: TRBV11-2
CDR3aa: CASSFGTPNTEAFF
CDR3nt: TGTGCCAGCAGCTTTGGTACACCGAACACTGAAGCTTTCTTT

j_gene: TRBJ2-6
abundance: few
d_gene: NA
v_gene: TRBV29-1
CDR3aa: CSVAGGLSGANVLTF
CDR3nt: TGCAGCGTTGCCGGGGGGCTTTCCGGGGCCAACGTCCTGACTTTC

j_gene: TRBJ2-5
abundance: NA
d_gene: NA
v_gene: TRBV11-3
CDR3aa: CASSLQDQETQYF
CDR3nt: TGTGCCAGCAGCTTACAGGACCAAGAGACCCAGTACTTC

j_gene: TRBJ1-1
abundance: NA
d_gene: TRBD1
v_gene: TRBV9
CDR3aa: CASSLSDRAAEAFF
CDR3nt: TGTGCCAGCAGCCTTTCGGACAGGGCGGCTGAAGCTTTCTTT

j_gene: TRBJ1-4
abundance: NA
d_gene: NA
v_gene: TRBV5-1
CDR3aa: CASSFGRGNEKLFF
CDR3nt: TGCGCCAGCAGCTTCGGAAGGGGGAATGAAAAACTGTTTTTT

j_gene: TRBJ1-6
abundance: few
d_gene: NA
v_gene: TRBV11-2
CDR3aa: CASSLSGAGNSPLHF
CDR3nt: TGTGCCAGCAGCTTGAGCGGGGCAGGTAATTCACCCCTCCACTTT

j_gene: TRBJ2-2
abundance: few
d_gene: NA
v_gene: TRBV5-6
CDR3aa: CASSLPPNTGELFF
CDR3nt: TGTGCCAGCAGCCTCCCCCCGAACACCGGGGAGCTGTTTTTT

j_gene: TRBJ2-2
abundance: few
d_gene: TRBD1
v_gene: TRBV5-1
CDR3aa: CASSWDRDTGELFF
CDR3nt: TGCGCCAGCAGCTGGGACAGAGACACCGGGGAGCTGTTTTTT

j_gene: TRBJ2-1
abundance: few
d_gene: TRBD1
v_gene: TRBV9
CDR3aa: CASSVGGTGSYNEQFF
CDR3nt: TGTGCCAGCAGCGTAGGAGGGACAGGATCCTACAATGAGCAGTTCTTC

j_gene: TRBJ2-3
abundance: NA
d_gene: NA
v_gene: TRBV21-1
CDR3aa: CASRPRAGNHSTDTQYF
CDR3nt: TGTGCCAGCAGACCTCGTGCAGGGAACCACAGCACAGATACGCAGTATTTT

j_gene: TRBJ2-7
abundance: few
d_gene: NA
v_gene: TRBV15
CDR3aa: CATSRGHGMGEQYF
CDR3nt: TGTGCCACCAGCAGGGGACATGGGATGGGAGAGCAGTACTTC

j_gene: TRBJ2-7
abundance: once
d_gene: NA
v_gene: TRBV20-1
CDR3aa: CSVDTTYEQYF
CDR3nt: TGCAGTGTCGACACAACCTACGAGCAGTACTTC

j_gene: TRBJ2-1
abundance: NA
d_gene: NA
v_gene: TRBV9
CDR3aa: CASSLTYSEQFF
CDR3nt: TGTGCCAGCAGCCTTACATACAGTGAGCAGTTCTTC

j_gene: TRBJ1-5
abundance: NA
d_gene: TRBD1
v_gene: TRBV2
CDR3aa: CASSVTGGAKPQHF
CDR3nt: TGTGCCAGCAGCGTTACAGGGGGCGCGAAGCCCCAGCATTTT

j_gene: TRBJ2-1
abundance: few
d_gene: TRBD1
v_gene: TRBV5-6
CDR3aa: CASSLVGTGKVNEQFF
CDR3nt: TGTGCCAGCAGCTTGGTAGGGACAGGGAAGGTAAATGAGCAGTTCTTC

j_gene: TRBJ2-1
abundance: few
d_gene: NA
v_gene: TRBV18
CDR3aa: CASSPPVLSSYNEQFF
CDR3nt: TGTGCCAGCTCACCTCCCGTGCTTAGCTCCTACAATGAGCAGTTCTTC

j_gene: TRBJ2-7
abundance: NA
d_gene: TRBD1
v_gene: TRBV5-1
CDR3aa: CASSNDRAKQYF
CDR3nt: TGCGCCAGCAGTAACGACAGGGCAAAGCAGTACTTC

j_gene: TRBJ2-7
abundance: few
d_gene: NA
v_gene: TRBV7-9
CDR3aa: CASSAMVNRDEQYF
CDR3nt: TGTGCCAGCAGCGCCATGGTTAATCGGGACGAGCAGTACTTC